The 5 T cell receptor beta chains below come from one sample, sequenced in a study of PD-1 blockade in classical Hodgkin lymphoma. With no exception, relapse followed autologous stem cell transplantation in all patients, and brentuximab vedotin exposure varied. Clones were read by immunoSEQ multiplex PCR, and TCRdb kept only the in-frame ones, dropping some. The table records about 60,000 clones, roughly nine tenths of them present only once. The material was peripheral blood mononuclear cells (PBMCs), obtained at baseline. These receptors came from a human donor with classical Hodgkin lymphoma.

The gene calls are TRBV7-2 and TRBJ2-2, with a possible D match to TRBD2 (6 bases). The CDR3 has 16 residues. The germline gives CDR1 SGHTA, CDR2 FQGNSA. Trimming left V 5 bases short and J 3 bases short, with 16 bases between. The CDR3 sequence is CASSPRLVLDTGELFF. The CDR3 DNA reads as TGTGCCAGCAGCCCTCGACTAGTTCTGGACACCGGGGAGCTGTTTTTT.

The CDR3 DNA is TGCGCCAGCAGCCAGGGGGACTATAGCAATCAGCCCCAGCATTTT. Translating it yields CASSQGDYSNQPQHF. V gene TRBV5-1 combines with J gene TRBJ1-5; 7 bases are shared with TRBD1. The V segment lost 4 bases and the J segment 0 bases; nucleotides outside the gene matches: 4. Germline loops: CDR1 SGHRS, CDR2 YFSETQ. This CDR3 region has 15 residues.

The rearrangement joins TRBV6-1 to TRBJ2-1; D is unresolved. V was pared by 4 bases and J by 4 bases, with 11 bases between. Per germline, CDR1 MNHNS and CDR2 SASEGT. The CDR3 runs 14 residues. The CDR3 DNA is TGTGCCAGCAGTGTTGTCGAGGAGTACAATGAGCAGTTCTTC. Translating gives CASSVVEEYNEQFF.

The rearrangement links TRBV2 to TRBJ2-7; 7 nucleotides agree with TRBD2. V dropped 2 bases and J dropped 0; count of bases not matched to a gene: 4. The germline CDR1 and CDR2 sequences are SNHLY and FYNNEI. The CDR3 consists of 15 residues. CDR3 amino acids: CASSEQWTSSYEQYF. The CDR3 bases are TGTGCCAGCAGTGAACAGTGGACTAGCTCCTACGAGCAGTACTTC.

The V call is TRBV19, the J call TRBJ2-1; TRBD1 agrees at 8 bases. The CDR3 has 14 amino acids. CDR1 and CDR2 from the germline V gene are LNHDA and SQIVND (reference sequence). Trimming removed 8 bases from V and 3 bases from J; junction bases left unmatched: 6. The CDR3, as DNA: TGTGCCAGTGATCGGACAGGGAGCTACAATGAGCAGTTCTTC. It is translated as CASDRTGSYNEQFF.